This T cell receptor (beta chain) was documented in a study of cytomegalovirus exposure and HLA in healthy donors. V dropped 2 bases and J dropped 5 bases, with 12 bases sitting between them. Per the germline V gene, CDR1 is ENHRY and CDR2 is SYGVKD. The CDR3 sequence is 14 residues long. Study-wide results and caveats: Highly shared sequence variants in one cluster were likely a sequencing artifact. The investigators catalogued under 200 TCR beta chains as cytomegalovirus-associated.

PCR involved 60 Vbeta and 13 Jbeta primers. Profiled with immunoSEQ multiplex PCR; TCRdb holds only in-frame clones, not every one. The sample shows around 71,000 clones, roughly 70% of them seen only once. Comment on this clone: Antigen unknown.

Sequencing was carried out using PBMCs. The sequence was collected from a male donor in good health and CMV-seropositive. V gene TRBV10-3 combines with J gene TRBJ2-5; D call uncertain. The CDR3 DNA is TGTGCCATCAGTGAGCCCCGCGCAGCGGAGACCCAGTACTTC. The encoded protein is CAISEPRAAETQYF.